This record looks at one T cell receptor beta chain sequence and its context. The authors' processing: Reference gene primer amplification gave nucleated cell count estimates. This table comes from immunoSEQ multiplex PCR, and its TCRdb copy is limited to in-frame clones, with some not included. That table gives V, J and clone size, and the DNA gave D and trimming. The data show about 170,000 clones, over 70% seen once. V dropped 2 bases and J dropped 1 base, with 8 bases sitting between them. Germline V gene lookup returns CDR1 SGHAT and CDR2 FQDESV (reference sequence). The CDR3 covers 14 residues. This specimen belongs to a study of blood T cell repertoires in COVID-19. Whole-study context: Nucleic acid was either cDNA or gDNA, and it came from T cells, B-cell-depleted T cells, or PBMCs.

The chain combines TRBV11-1 with TRBJ1-2; D unresolved. This clonotype originated in a woman aged 60-70 years with acute or convalescent COVID-19. The sample comprised peripheral blood. Here the CDR3 DNA reads TGTGCCAGCAGCTTAATCCGGAGTAACTATGGCTACACCTTC. It specifies CASSLIRSNYGYTF.